Shown below are 20 T cell receptor beta chains from a single sample sequenced in a study of CXCR3-negative and CXCR3-positive naive CD8 T cells. It was by 5' RACE with UMI labels that the TRB cDNA libraries were prepared. TCRdb reprocessed the 5' RACE reads and reports one entry per CDR3 protein, with no DNA. This sample's table reports roughly 86,000 distinct CDR3 sequences. Source material: naive CXCR3- CD8+ T cells from blood. Indicated subset: CD45RO-CCR7+CD27+CD95- naive CD8+ T cells lacking CXCR3 (TNR3-). These receptors all come from a human donor in good health. Some clones in this sample may be carry-over from other donors' samples.

This chain links TRBV29-1 with TRBJ1-2. Germline CDR1 reads SQVTM; CDR2 reads ANQGSEA. This CDR3 has 17 amino acids. The CDR3 region is CSLLREELSYYSYGYTF.

The chain joins TRBV7-6 to TRBJ2-1. Germline-derived CDR1 and CDR2 are SGHVS and FNYEAQ. The CDR3 loop spans 14 amino acids. CDR3 residues: CASSSSTYYNEQFF.

This chain links TRBV4-1 with TRBJ2-3; TCRdb reports TRBD1, a call that lacks DNA to check it against. The V gene's germline CDR1 is MGHRA and CDR2 YSYEKL. This CDR3 spans 16 amino acids. This CDR3 is CASSQNGASRTDTQYF.

This chain joins TRBV19 and TRBJ1-3; lacking DNA, the TRBD1 call made by TCRdb goes unchecked. This CDR3 has 14 amino acids. Germline V gene lookup returns CDR1 LNHDA and CDR2 SQIVND (reference sequence). The CDR3 reads CAKPGQVSGNTIYF.

The chain combines TRBV19 with TRBJ1-5; absent DNA, TCRdb's TRBD1 call cannot be checked. CDR1 LNHDA and CDR2 SQIVND come from the germline V gene (reference sequence). This CDR3 has 17 amino acids. The CDR3 reads CASATGQGRWSNQPQHF.

The chain uses TRBV29-1 and TRBJ2-3. Germline CDR1 SQVTM, CDR2 ANQGSEA. The CDR3 is 13 amino acids. CDR3 sequence reads: CSVLVSSTDTQYF.

The CDR3 protein is CSVVLAGGGHNEQFF. The J gene is TRBJ2-1, the V gene TRBV29-1; TCRdb selects TRBD2, and the lack of DNA leaves this call unchecked. The CDR3 is 15 residues long. Germline assignment: CDR1 SQVTM and CDR2 ANQGSEA.

The gene calls are TRBV29-1 and TRBJ2-5; the TRBD1 assignment by TCRdb is unverifiable without DNA. CDR3 length: 14 amino acids. Germline values: CDR1 SQVTM, CDR2 ANQGSEA. The chain's CDR3 is CSVSETGVRETQYF.

CDR3 amino acids: CASSWGLQETQYF. The rearrangement uses TRBV6-6 and TRBJ2-5; TCRdb indicates TRBD1, and absent DNA this call remains unverified. Germline CDR1 is MNHNY and CDR2 is SVGAGI (reference sequence). The CDR3 is 13 amino acids.

The gene calls are TRBV5-5 and TRBJ1-2; the D gene TCRdb calls, TRBD1, cannot be checked with no DNA. CDR1 is SGHKS, CDR2 YYEKEE, per germline (reference sequence). This CDR3 contains 16 residues. This chain's CDR3 is CASSLGTGPLTYGYTF.

The chain couples TRBV30 to TRBJ1-4. CDR3 size: 15 residues. Germline CDR1 is GTSNPN and CDR2 is SVGIG (reference sequence). Here the CDR3 reads CAWSVRGLDHEKLFF.

The V gene is TRBV27, the J gene TRBJ2-7. This CDR3 has 16 residues. The germline gives CDR1 MNHEY, CDR2 SMNVEV (reference sequence). The CDR3: CASSPSNPRLTYEQYF.

V and J are TRBV29-1 and TRBJ2-5. The CDR3 totals 12 residues. The germline V gene has CDR1 SQVTM and CDR2 ANQGSEA. The CDR3 loop is CSVEDAGETQYF.

The rearrangement joins TRBV19 to TRBJ2-7. Looked up from germline, CDR1 is LNHDA and CDR2 is SQIVND (reference sequence). CDR3 size: 13 residues. The CDR3 here is CASRYASAYEQYF.

This chain joins TRBV5-5 and TRBJ1-2; TCRdb proposes TRBD1, but this gene call is untestable without DNA. Germline values: CDR1 SGHKS, CDR2 YYEKEE (reference sequence). The CDR3 is made up of 13 amino acids. This chain's CDR3 is CASSFGTGSGYTF.

The rearrangement links TRBV6-1 to TRBJ2-1; without DNA, the TCRdb call of TRBD2 cannot be checked. Germline V gene data show CDR1 as MNHNS and CDR2 as SASEGT. The CDR3 runs 13 residues. The CDR3 sequence is CASSEDGTARQFF.

This chain connects TRBV9 to TRBJ2-1; lacking DNA, the TRBD1 call made by TCRdb goes unchecked. The CDR3 is 16 residues long. Germline CDR1 reads SGDLS; CDR2 reads YYNGEE. CDR3 sequence reads: CASSPGGLVRRDEQFF.

This chain links TRBV29-1 with TRBJ2-7; checking the TCRdb D call of TRBD1 is not possible without DNA. Germline CDR1 is SQVTM and CDR2 is ANQGSEA. This CDR3 region has 12 residues. The CDR3 spells CSAGGGDHEQYF.

The V call is TRBV11-2, the J call TRBJ2-7. The CDR3 contains 14 residues. Germline values: CDR1 SGHAT, CDR2 FQNNGV. The CDR3 loop reads CASSLNGPRVEQYF.

This sequence joins TRBV9 and TRBJ2-2; TCRdb indicates TRBD1, and absent DNA this call remains unverified. The CDR3 spans 16 residues. CDR1 is SGDLS, CDR2 YYNGEE, per germline. Here the CDR3 reads CASSNAGGARTGELFF.